Below, 32 T cell receptor beta chains from the same sample are listed, as sequenced in a study of T cell responses to AZD1222 COVID-19 vaccine. TCRdb keeps only in-frame clones here, not all; method: immunoSEQ multiplex PCR. The data hold about 150,000 clones, with approximately 90% observed a single time. Specimen: peripheral blood, collected on day 0 of AZD1222 vaccination. These receptors came from an adult in good health.

V usage is TRBV30 and J usage is TRBJ2-7, with 9 positions matching TRBD1. The CDR3 spans 14 residues. Trimming took 7 bases from V and 2 from J; bases not matched to a gene: 9. The V gene's germline CDR1 is GTSNPN and CDR2 SVGIG (reference sequence). The DNA of the CDR3 is TGTGCCTTCAACAGACAGGGGGAAGCCTACGAGCAGTACTTC. It yields the protein CAFNRQGEAYEQYF. The whole variable domain, filled in from reference TRBV30 and TRBJ2-7, reads SQTIHQWPATLVQPVGSPLSLECTVEGTSNPNLYWYRQAAGRGLQLLFYSVGIGQISSEVPQNLSASRPQDRQFILSSKKLLLSDSGFYLCAFNRQGEAYEQYFGPGTRLTVT.

This rearrangement joins TRBV2 to TRBJ2-2; a weak D match, TRBD2 (7 bases). The CDR3 has 14 residues. Germline V lookup: CDR1 SNHLY, CDR2 FYNNEI. Trimming left V 1 base short and J 6 bases short, with 9 bases between. This chain's CDR3 is CASSEEGGAGELFF. The CDR3, as DNA: TGTGCCAGCAGTGAAGAAGGGGGGGCCGGGGAGCTGTTTTTT.

Only one count was recorded for this clone. Different DNA sequences within this sample yield the same CDR3. This chain links TRBV5-1 with TRBJ1-5; D might be TRBD1 (5 bases). This CDR3 is built from 13 residues. Trimming pared 2 bases from V and 4 bases from J, leaving 7 bases between. Germline V lookup: CDR1 SGHRS, CDR2 YFSETQ. CDR3 sequence reads: CASSLDRNQPQHF. For the CDR3, the DNA is TGCGCCAGCAGCTTAGACAGAAATCAGCCCCAGCATTTT.

J is TRBJ1-6 and V is TRBV19; D call uncertain. CDR1 is LNHDA, CDR2 SQIVND, per germline (reference sequence). Trimming stripped 0 bases from V and 0 bases from J, with 6 bases between. The CDR3 totals 16 residues. CDR3 nucleotide sequence: TGTGCCAGTAGTATAGAAAAGTACTCCTATAATTCACCCCTCCACTTT. Translated: CASSIEKYSYNSPLHF.

This chain uses TRBV12-5 with TRBJ2-3; tentative D call: TRBD1 (6 bases). The CDR3 runs to 18 residues. Looked up from germline, CDR1 is LGHNT and CDR2 is FRNRAP. V was trimmed by 7 bases and J by 2 bases, leaving 25 bases between them. CDR3 DNA: TGTGCTAGTGAACGCCTACCAGAGGGGGACGCTCCCACAGATACGCAGTATTTT. Translated, it gives CASERLPEGDAPTDTQYF.

This chain uses TRBV7-9 with TRBJ1-1; 10 bases map to TRBD1. Germline CDR1 and CDR2: SEHNR and FQNEAQ (reference sequence). J was trimmed by 7 bases and V by 4 bases; bases with no gene match: 3. CDR3 length equals 13 residues. The CDR3 reads CASSWDRGGEAFF. As DNA, the CDR3 is TGTGCCAGCAGCTGGGACAGGGGAGGTGAAGCTTTCTTT. Complete variable domain (other parts from reference TRBV7-9 and TRBJ1-1): DTGVSQNPRHKITKRGQNVTFRCDPISEHNRLYWYRQTLGQGPEFLTYFQNEAQLEKSRLLSDRFSAERPKGSFSTLEIQRTEQGDSAMYLCASSWDRGGEAFFGQGTRLTVV.

The gene calls are TRBV5-5 and TRBJ1-5, with D unresolved. V lost 1 base to trimming and J lost 3 bases, with 8 bases between them. Germline CDR1 SGHKS, CDR2 YYEKEE (reference sequence). The CDR3 runs to 14 residues. The CDR3 sequence is CASSLNRVNQPQHF. CDR3 sequence (DNA): TGTGCCAGCAGCTTGAATAGGGTCAATCAGCCCCAGCATTTT.

This clone was seen once. This chain links TRBV6-1 with TRBJ2-7; TRBD1 aligns across 8 bases. The CDR3 runs 16 residues. The germline gives CDR1 MNHNS, CDR2 SASEGT. Germline trimming cut 2 bases from V and 5 bases from J; bases unmatched to any gene: 11. CDR3 sequence (DNA): TGTGCCAGCAGTGAAATCTTCCGGACAGGGATCGACGAGCAGTACGTC. Translated: CASSEIFRTGIDEQYV.

This clone was found once. V is TRBV2 and J is TRBJ2-5, with unresolved D. V dropped 3 bases and J dropped 0 bases, with 8 bases sitting between them. The CDR3 is 14 residues long. Germline-derived CDR1 and CDR2 are SNHLY and FYNNEI. Written as DNA, the CDR3 is TGTGCCAGCAGTGACATTGCGGACCAAGAGACCCAGTACTTC. Its protein is CASSDIADQETQYF.

The CDR3 here is CASSFPTTSQLKGNEQFF. CDR3 in DNA: TGTGCCAGCAGCTTTCCTACGACTAGCCAACTTAAGGGAAATGAGCAGTTCTTC. The chain joins TRBV5-8 to TRBJ2-1; the match to TRBD2 covers 7 bases. The CDR3 runs 18 residues. The germline V gene has CDR1 SGHTS and CDR2 YDEGEE. Losses at the gene ends were 2 bases for V and 7 bases for J; bases not matched to a gene: 18. Based on the CDR3 plus reference TRBV5-8 and TRBJ2-1, the full variable domain is EAGVTQSPTHLIKTRGQQATLRCSPISGHTSVYWYQQALGLGLQFLLWYDEGEERNRGNFPPRFSGRQFPNYSSELNVNALELEDSALYLCASSFPTTSQLKGNEQFFGPGTRLTVL.

The CDR3 sequence: CASSLLGAGSSSYNEQFF. CDR3 nucleotide sequence: TGTGCCAGCAGCTTACTTGGAGCGGGTTCGAGCTCCTACAATGAGCAGTTCTTC. The rearrangement links TRBV7-9 to TRBJ2-1; D perhaps matches TRBD2 (6 bases). V was cut by 2 bases and J by 0 bases, with 17 bases left in between. This CDR3 has 18 residues. The germline V gene encodes CDR1 SEHNR and CDR2 FQNEAQ (reference sequence).

V is TRBV10-3 and J is TRBJ2-6; TRBD2 agrees at 7 bases. The V gene end was trimmed by 4 bases and the J gene end by 0 bases; junction bases not matched to a gene: 9. CDR1 is ENHRY and CDR2 is SYGVKD in the germline V gene. The length of the CDR3 is 18 residues. CDR3 bases: TGTGCCATCAGTGCGTGGGGGGAGGGAAACTCTGGGGCCAACGTCCTGACTTTC. It yields the protein CAISAWGEGNSGANVLTF.

The rearrangement joins TRBV7-9 to TRBJ2-7; 7 nucleotides match TRBD2. The ends lost 0 bases at V and 2 bases at J; junction bases unmatched: 7. CDR1 and CDR2 from the germline V gene are SEHNR and FQNEAQ (reference sequence). The CDR3 loop spans 16 amino acids. The CDR3 here is CASSLAPAGPTYEQYV. The CDR3 bases are TGTGCCAGCAGCTTAGCGCCAGCGGGGCCCACCTACGAGCAGTACGTC.

This chain links TRBV4-2 with TRBJ2-1, with D possibly TRBD1 on 6 matching bases. Trimming removed 0 bases at V and 4 bases at J, with 13 bases between. Germline loops: CDR1 LGHNA, CDR2 YNFKEQ. The CDR3 is 16 residues long. The CDR3: CASSQEDSGGYNEQFF. CDR3 sequence (DNA): TGTGCCAGCAGCCAAGAGGACAGTGGAGGTTACAATGAGCAGTTCTTC.

The V and J genes are TRBV6-1 and TRBJ2-7; a weak D match, TRBD2 (7 bases). This CDR3 is built from 16 residues. Germline assignment: CDR1 MNHNS and CDR2 SASEGT. Trimming took off 1 base at V and 3 bases at J, with 16 bases between the two ends. The CDR3 sequence is CASSEGRGAIHYEQYV. DNA for the CDR3: TGTGCCAGCAGTGAAGGTCGGGGGGCGATTCACTACGAGCAGTACGTC.

The chain is built from TRBV6-5 and TRBJ1-3, with D uncertain. This CDR3 comprises 14 residues. Germline CDR1 reads MNHEY; CDR2 reads SVGAGI. Trimming took off 7 bases at V and 0 bases at J, with 10 bases between the two ends. The CDR3 DNA reads TGTGCCAGCAAGGATTCGGGCTCTGGAAACACCATATATTTT. This codes for CASKDSGSGNTIYF.

The rearrangement links TRBV24-1 to TRBJ2-5; 7 nucleotides match TRBD1. With V trimmed by 1 base and J by 4 bases, 8 bases remained unmatched. Germline loops: CDR1 KGHDR, CDR2 SFDVKD. This CDR3 spans 16 amino acids. In DNA, the CDR3 is TGTGCCACCAGTGATTTTCGACAGGGTGGGGGAGAGACCCAGTACTTC. As protein: CATSDFRQGGGETQYF.

The J gene is TRBJ1-6, the V gene TRBV5-5; 10 nucleotides line up with TRBD1. V lost 0 bases and J lost 7; bases outside the gene matches: 10. The length of the CDR3 is 18 residues. CDR1 and CDR2 (germline): SGHKS, YYEKEE (reference sequence). The CDR3 loop is CASSLVAAGTGANSPLHF. The CDR3 region has the DNA TGTGCCAGCAGCTTGGTTGCGGCAGGGACAGGGGCCAATTCACCCCTCCACTTT.

The V call is TRBV4-3, the J call TRBJ2-1, with D perhaps matching TRBD2 (6 bases). This CDR3 is 16 amino acids long. Germline V gene lookup returns CDR1 LGHNA and CDR2 YSLEER. V gave up 2 bases and J gave up 4 bases, with 15 bases separating them. CDR3 DNA sequence: TGCGCCAGCAGCCAATCCCGTTTGGGGGGATACAATGAGCAGTTCTTC. It yields the protein CASSQSRLGGYNEQFF.

The V call is TRBV6-1, the J call TRBJ1-5; TRBD1 aligns across 11 bases. V trimming: 6 bases; J trimming: 5 bases; junction bases outside the gene matches: 6. The CDR3 is 15 residues long. From germline, CDR1 is MNHNS and CDR2 SASEGT. This chain's CDR3 is CASRHRTGGDQPQHF. CDR3 sequence (DNA): TGTGCCAGCAGGCATAGGACAGGGGGCGATCAGCCCCAGCATTTT.

J is TRBJ1-4 and V is TRBV6-1, with D perhaps TRBD1 (6 bases). V was clipped by 2 bases and J by 2 bases, with 12 bases between them. Germline CDR1 is MNHNS and CDR2 is SASEGT. The CDR3 loop spans 16 amino acids. This chain's CDR3 is CASSELGAGTNEKLFF. The CDR3 DNA reads TGTGCCAGCAGTGAATTGGGGGCGGGCACTAATGAAAAACTGTTTTTT.

The chain uses TRBV12-3 or TRBV12-4 and TRBJ1-1, with D possibly matching TRBD1 (5 bases). Trimming left V 5 bases short and J 6 bases short, with 13 bases between. This CDR3 spans 13 amino acids. The CDR3 sequence is CASSPQGMSEAFF. The DNA of the CDR3 is TGTGCCAGCAGTCCCCAGGGAATGTCTGAAGCTTTCTTT.

This sequence joins TRBV18 and TRBJ2-7; D is perhaps TRBD1 (6 bases). The CDR3 is 16 amino acids. CDR1 and CDR2 from the germline V gene are KGHSH and LQKENI. Trimming shortened V by 4 bases and J by 1 base, and 17 bases separated the two germline ends. The CDR3 sequence: CASSLSNAGTSYEQYF. In DNA form, the CDR3 reads TGTGCCAGCTCACTTTCCAATGCCGGGACATCCTACGAGCAGTACTTC. Together with reference TRBV18 and TRBJ2-7, the CDR3 gives the full variable domain: NAGVMQNPRHLVRRRGQEARLRCSPMKGHSHVYWYRQLPEEGLKFMVYLQKENIIDESGMPKERFSAEFPKEGPSILRIQQVVRGDSAAYFCASSLSNAGTSYEQYFGPGTRLTVT.

The chain recombines TRBV28 with TRBJ2-7, with 7 bases aligning to TRBD1. The J segment lost 5 bases and the V segment lost 6 bases, leaving 10 bases of the junction unmatched. Germline V gives CDR1 MDHEN, CDR2 SYDVKM. The CDR3 covers 14 residues. DNA for the CDR3: TGTGCCAGCAGCTCCGCCTCACAGGGGCACGAGCAGTACTTC. This encodes CASSSASQGHEQYF.

The CDR3 spells CASSLGPESYTF. CDR3 DNA: TGTGCCAGCAGCTTAGGGCCGGAAAGCTACACCTTC. V is TRBV7-8 and J is TRBJ1-2; no reliable D call. Looked up from germline, CDR1 is SGHVS and CDR2 is FQNEAQ. The V gene lost 1 base and the J gene lost 9 bases, with 9 bases spanning the gap. This CDR3 contains 12 residues.

This chain joins TRBV6-5 and TRBJ1-5, with TRBD1 matching over 7 bases. CDR3 length: 15 residues. V gave up 7 bases and J gave up 3 bases; unmatched junction bases: 9. The V gene's germline CDR1 is MNHEY and CDR2 SVGAGI. The CDR3 is CASTPGDSYNQPQHF. The DNA of the CDR3 is TGTGCCAGCACCCCGGGGGACAGCTACAATCAGCCCCAGCATTTT.

This clone was found once. The chain uses TRBV10-1 and TRBJ2-2; tentative D call: TRBD1 (6 bases). Germline CDR1 is WNHNN and CDR2 is SYGVQD (reference sequence). Deletions cut 0 bases from V and 5 bases from J, with 13 bases between. The CDR3 is 16 amino acids. The DNA for the CDR3 is TGCGCCAGCAGTGAGTCGTGGGGGCCTCGGACCGGGGAGCTGTTTTTT. This codes for CASSESWGPRTGELFF.

The chain uses TRBV12-3 or TRBV12-4 and TRBJ2-1; possibly TRBD2 for D (7 bases). The CDR3 has 13 residues. The V gene lost 9 bases and the J gene lost 4 bases, with 13 bases spanning the gap. The CDR3 region has the DNA TGTGCCAGTCGGGGGGCGACTTACAATGAGCAGTTCTTC. It translates to CASRGATYNEQFF.

The V call is TRBV11-3, the J call TRBJ2-2, with no clear D. The germline V and J ends were trimmed by 5 bases and 5 bases, with 6 bases remaining between them. CDR1 is SGHNT, CDR2 YENEEA, per germline. The CDR3 spans 12 residues. The CDR3 protein is CASSIGTGELFF. In nucleotides, the CDR3 is TGTGCCAGCAGCATAGGAACCGGGGAGCTGTTTTTT.

This sequence joins TRBV6-4 and TRBJ2-2, with no clear D. Trimming cost V 4 bases and J 5 bases, with 14 bases left between them. The CDR3 spans 15 residues. From germline, CDR1 is MRHNA and CDR2 SNTAGT. CDR3 nucleotides: TGTGCCAGCAGTGCCGAAGGACCCGGGACCGGGGAGCTGTTTTTT. Translation gives CASSAEGPGTGELFF.

This chain connects TRBV30 to TRBJ2-1, with D uncertain. Germline V gene data show CDR1 as GTSNPN and CDR2 as SVGIG (reference sequence). V lost 4 bases to trimming and J lost 4 bases, with 14 bases between them. The CDR3 is made up of 14 amino acids. The CDR3, as DNA: TGTGCCTGGAACCTAGGAAACAGATACAATGAGCAGTTCTTC. Its protein is CAWNLGNRYNEQFF.

This chain joins TRBV7-9 and TRBJ2-5; 7 bases fit TRBD1. V was clipped by 4 bases and J by 2 bases; unmatched bases: 4. This CDR3 comprises 14 residues. Germline V gives CDR1 SEHNR, CDR2 FQNEAQ (reference sequence). CDR3 in amino acids: CASSYRGKQETQYF. Written as DNA, the CDR3 is TGTGCCAGCAGCTACAGGGGCAAACAAGAGACCCAGTACTTC.